The 14 T cell receptor beta chains presented below share a single source sample, sequenced in a study of graft-versus-host responses after intestinal transplantation. These TCRs are of unknown antigen specificity. The method was immunoSEQ multiplex PCR; TCRdb's version includes in-frame clones alone and lacks a portion of them. Of about 120,000 clones listed, over 75% were seen once; the top ten hold approximately 0.18%. Sequences were derived from unstimulated CD4+ T cells sorted from spleen or lymph node cells, sampled before intestinal transplant. The origin of the receptors is a human donor who received an intestinal transplant.

This chain links TRBV5-8 with TRBJ2-7; a possible D gene is TRBD1 (5 bases). Trimming removed 5 bases at V and 4 bases at J, with 16 bases between. Germline CDR1 and CDR2: SGHTS and YDEGEE. The CDR3 consists of 14 residues. CDR3 nucleotide sequence: TGTGCCAGCAGTATACAAGGGGCAAGTTACGAGCAGTACTTC. Its translation is CASSIQGASYEQYF. The whole variable domain, remainder taken from reference TRBV5-8 and TRBJ2-7, is EAGVTQSPTHLIKTRGQQATLRCSPISGHTSVYWYQQALGLGLQFLLWYDEGEERNRGNFPPRFSGRQFPNYSSELNVNALELEDSALYLCASSIQGASYEQYFGPGTRLTVT.

The V gene is TRBV20-1, the J gene TRBJ1-1; D ambiguous. The ends were cut back, 3 bases at V and 8 bases at J, with 10 bases in the middle. The germline gives CDR1 DFQATT, CDR2 SNEGSKA (reference sequence). This CDR3 comprises 11 residues. This CDR3 is CSASGVSEAFF. In DNA form, the CDR3 reads TGCAGTGCTAGTGGAGTTTCCGAAGCTTTCTTT.

The gene calls are TRBV7-2 and TRBJ2-2; 7 bases line up with TRBD1. The J segment lost 4 bases and the V segment lost 5 bases, leaving 4 bases of the junction unmatched. Looked up from germline, CDR1 is SGHTA and CDR2 is FQGNSA. The CDR3 runs 14 residues. The CDR3 spells CASSPDRATGELFF. The CDR3 bases are TGTGCCAGCAGCCCAGACAGGGCCACCGGGGAGCTGTTTTTT.

This chain connects TRBV6-6 to TRBJ1-5; D uncertain. Trimming left V 4 bases short and J 1 base short, with 5 bases between. The CDR3 spans 13 residues. CDR1 and CDR2 (germline): MNHNY, SVGAGI (reference sequence). The chain's CDR3 is CASSSGSNQPQHF. The CDR3 coding sequence is TGTGCCAGCAGTTCCGGGAGCAATCAGCCCCAGCATTTT.

The V gene is TRBV27, the J gene TRBJ1-2, with D maybe TRBD1 (5 bases). The V gene's germline CDR1 is MNHEY and CDR2 SMNVEV (reference sequence). There are 15 residues in the CDR3. The V gene lost 5 bases and the J gene lost 3 bases, with 16 bases spanning the gap. The DNA for the CDR3 is TGTGCCAGCAGTAGCCCCCTTCAGGGTCACTATGGCTACACCTTC. This sequence encodes CASSSPLQGHYGYTF.

The rearrangement uses TRBV15 and TRBJ1-6, with D possibly matching TRBD1 (5 bases). Germline V gene data show CDR1 as LNHNV and CDR2 as YYDKDF (reference sequence). The V end lost 0 bases, the J end lost 8 bases, and 11 bases lay between the germline ends. The CDR3 length is 15 residues. The CDR3 sequence is CATSRDLGGDSPLHF. As DNA, the CDR3 is TGTGCCACCAGCAGAGATCTGGGGGGGGATTCACCCCTCCACTTT. Full variable domain (outside the CDR3, taken from reference TRBV15 and TRBJ1-6): DAMVIQNPRYQVTQFGKPVTLSCSQTLNHNVMYWYQQKSSQAPKLLFHYYDKDFNNEADTPDNFQSRRPNTSFCFLDIRSPGLGDTAMYLCATSRDLGGDSPLHFGNGTRLTVT.

The chain couples TRBV7-2 to TRBJ1-4; TRBD1 might be the D (5 bases). Germline V gives CDR1 SGHTA, CDR2 FQGNSA. This CDR3 has 15 residues. The V and J ends lost 5 bases and 7 bases respectively, with 17 bases between them. The CDR3 spells CASSPGGTMTEKLFF. Here the CDR3 DNA reads TGTGCCAGCAGCCCGGGGGGGACGATGACTGAAAAACTGTTTTTT.

The chain links TRBV19 to TRBJ2-1, with D perhaps matching TRBD2 (5 bases). V was pared by 4 bases and J by 5 bases, with 15 bases between. CDR1 and CDR2 from the germline V gene are LNHDA and SQIVND (reference sequence). The CDR3 has 15 amino acids. The CDR3 sequence is CASSTPTSGNNEQFF. The CDR3 DNA is TGTGCCAGTAGTACCCCCACTAGTGGGAACAATGAGCAGTTCTTC.

In its sample, this clone was seen once. J is TRBJ2-2 and V is TRBV2; a possible D gene is TRBD1 (5 bases). Deletions cut 6 bases from V and 1 base from J, with 9 bases between. In germline, CDR1 is SNHLY, CDR2 FYNNEI. CDR3 length equals 14 residues. CDR3 loop: CASSPGQNTGELFF. DNA of the CDR3: TGTGCCAGCAGCCCCGGACAGAACACCGGGGAGCTGTTTTTT.

The chain employs TRBV27 and TRBJ1-5; D not resolved. Between the trimmed V and J ends, which lost 2 bases and 7 bases, there was a span of 6 bases. The V gene's germline CDR1 is MNHEY and CDR2 SMNVEV (reference sequence). This CDR3 region has 12 residues. The CDR3 DNA reads as TGTGCCAGCAGTTTACGGGGACAGCCCCAGCATTTT. This translates into CASSLRGQPQHF.

The chain carries TRBV6-1 and TRBJ1-3; weak D call: TRBD1 (5 bases). V was trimmed by 0 bases and J by 4 bases, leaving 13 bases between them. Germline CDR1 and CDR2: MNHNS and SASEGT. The CDR3 extends over 16 amino acids. The DNA for the CDR3 is TGTGCCAGCAGTGAAGCGCCGGGGGGAACAGGAAACACCATATATTTT. Translated, it gives CASSEAPGGTGNTIYF.

V gene TRBV5-6 combines with J gene TRBJ2-1; D unresolved. Germline V gene lookup returns CDR1 SGHDT and CDR2 YYEEEE. The CDR3 has 12 amino acids. V lost 4 bases and J lost 8, with 10 bases in between. The CDR3 region is CASSRGGYEQFF. The CDR3 DNA reads TGTGCCAGCAGCCGAGGCGGCTATGAGCAGTTCTTC.

V usage is TRBV5-8 and J usage is TRBJ2-1; 11 positions match TRBD1. Germline-derived CDR1 and CDR2 are SGHTS and YDEGEE. The CDR3 extends over 16 amino acids. The trim removed 4 bases at V and 8 bases at J, leaving 11 bases unmatched. CDR3 in DNA: TGTGCCAGCAGCGGGGCCCTGGGACAGGGGGTCTATGAGCAGTTCTTC. It translates to CASSGALGQGVYEQFF.

The CDR3 DNA sequence: TGTGCCAGCAGGGCTTTGGGGGGGGCCCAACAGCCCCAGCATTTT. Encoded protein: CASRALGGAQQPQHF. The chain has TRBV6-1 and TRBJ1-5; TRBD1 might be the D (6 bases). The germline CDR1 and CDR2 sequences are MNHNS and SASEGT. The CDR3 consists of 15 residues. V was trimmed by 6 bases and J by 7 bases, leaving 19 bases between them.